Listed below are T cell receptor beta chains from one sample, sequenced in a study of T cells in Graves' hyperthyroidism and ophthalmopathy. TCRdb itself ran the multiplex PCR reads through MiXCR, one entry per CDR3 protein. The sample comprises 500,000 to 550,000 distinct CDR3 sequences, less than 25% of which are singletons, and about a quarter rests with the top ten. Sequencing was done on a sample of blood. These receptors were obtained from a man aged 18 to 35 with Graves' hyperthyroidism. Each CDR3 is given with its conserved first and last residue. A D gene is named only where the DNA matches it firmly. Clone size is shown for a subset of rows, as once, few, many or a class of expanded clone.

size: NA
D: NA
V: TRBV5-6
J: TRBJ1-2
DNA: TGTGCCAGCAGCTTGGCGGCAGGAGGATTAGGGGCCTATGGCTACACCTTC
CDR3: CASSLAAGGLGAYGYTF

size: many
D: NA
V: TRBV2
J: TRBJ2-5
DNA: TGTGCCAGCAGTGAAGCGCTTCTAGGGGGGAAAGAGACCCAGTACTTC
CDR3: CASSEALLGGKETQYF

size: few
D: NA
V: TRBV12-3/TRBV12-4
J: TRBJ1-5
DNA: TGTGCCAGCAGGGGGATGAATCAGCCCCAGCATTTT
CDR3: CASRGMNQPQHF

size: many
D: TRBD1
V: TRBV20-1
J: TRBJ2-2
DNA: TGCAGTGCCCATAAAGGACAGGGGGCCTGGACCGGGGAGCTGTTTTTT
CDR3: CSAHKGQGAWTGELFF

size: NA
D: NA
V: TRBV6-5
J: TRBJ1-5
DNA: TGTGCCAGCAGTTACTCGGTAGACACCAATCAGCCCCAGCATTTT
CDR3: CASSYSVDTNQPQHF

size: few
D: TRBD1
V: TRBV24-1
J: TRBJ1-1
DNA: TGTGCCACCAGTGATCACCGGGACAGGAGTGAAGCTTTCTTT
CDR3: CATSDHRDRSEAFF

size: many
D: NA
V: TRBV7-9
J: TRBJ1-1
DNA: TGTGCCAGCAGCTTCCCACCCGGAGGGACTGAAGCTTTCTTT
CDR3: CASSFPPGGTEAFF

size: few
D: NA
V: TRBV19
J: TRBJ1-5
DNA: TGTGCCAGTACCCTTGCCGGGACACACAATCAGCCCCAGCATTTT
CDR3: CASTLAGTHNQPQHF

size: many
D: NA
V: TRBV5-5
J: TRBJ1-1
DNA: TGTGCCAGCAGCTCATCCACGTCCACTGAAGCTTTCTTT
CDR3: CASSSSTSTEAFF

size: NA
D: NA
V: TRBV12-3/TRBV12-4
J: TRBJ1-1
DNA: TGTGCCAGCAGGGCCGGGACGCTAAACACTGAAGCTTTCTTT
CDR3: CASRAGTLNTEAFF

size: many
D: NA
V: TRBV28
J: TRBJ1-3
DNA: TGTGCCAGCAGTTTATGGCCACCGGGATCTGGAAACACCATATATTTT
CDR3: CASSLWPPGSGNTIYF

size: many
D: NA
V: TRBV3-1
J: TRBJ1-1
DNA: TGTGCCAGCTCCCACCCGAACACTGAAGCTTTCTTT
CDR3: CASSHPNTEAFF

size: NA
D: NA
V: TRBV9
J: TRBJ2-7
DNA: TGTGCCAGCAGCGTAGGGGGCTTTTCCTACGAGCAGTACTTC
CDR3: CASSVGGFSYEQYF

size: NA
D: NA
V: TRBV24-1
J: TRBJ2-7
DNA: TGTGCCACCAGTCGGGACTCTCGGGAGCAGTACTTC
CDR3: CATSRDSREQYF

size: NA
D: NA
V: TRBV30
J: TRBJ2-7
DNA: TGTGCCTGGTTGACCCGTGTGAGGGAGCAGTACTTC
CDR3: CAWLTRVREQYF

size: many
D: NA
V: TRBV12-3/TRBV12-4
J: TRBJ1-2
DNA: TGTGCCAGCAAGCTTAACTATGGCTACACCTTC
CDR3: CASKLNYGYTF

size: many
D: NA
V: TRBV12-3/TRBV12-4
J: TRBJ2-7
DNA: TGTGCCAGCAGTTTGGGGACGGGGGTGGACGAGCAGTACTTC
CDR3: CASSLGTGVDEQYF

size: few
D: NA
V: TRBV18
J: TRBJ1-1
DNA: TGTGCCAGCTCACCACCGGGGTTCTGGGTGGAAAACACTGAAGCTTTCTTT
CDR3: CASSPPGFWVENTEAFF

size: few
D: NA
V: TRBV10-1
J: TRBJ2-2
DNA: TGCGCCACCGGGACTTCGAACACCGGGGAGCTGTTTTTT
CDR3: CATGTSNTGELFF

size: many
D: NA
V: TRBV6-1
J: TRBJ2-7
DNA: TGTGCCAGCAGCCCTTCGGCAGGACCCTACGAGCAGTACTTC
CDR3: CASSPSAGPYEQYF

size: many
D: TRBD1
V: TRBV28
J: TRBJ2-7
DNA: TGTGCCAGCGACCCGACAGGGAGCTCCTACGAGCAGTACTTC
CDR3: CASDPTGSSYEQYF

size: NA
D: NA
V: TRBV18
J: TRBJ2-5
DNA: TGTGCCAGCTCACCCGGGGAACTACAAGAGACCCAGTACTTC
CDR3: CASSPGELQETQYF

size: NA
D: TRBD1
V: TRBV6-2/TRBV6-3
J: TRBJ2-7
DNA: TGTGCCAGCACCAGGGACAGGGACTACGAGCAGTACTTC
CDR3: CASTRDRDYEQYF

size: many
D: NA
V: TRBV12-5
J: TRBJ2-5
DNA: TGTGCTAGCGGGGGGCCGGGAGAGACCCAGTACTTC
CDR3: CASGGPGETQYF

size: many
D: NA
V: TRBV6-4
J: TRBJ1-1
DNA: TGTGCCAGCAGTGACGGTGAGAACACTGAAGCTTTCTTT
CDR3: CASSDGENTEAFF

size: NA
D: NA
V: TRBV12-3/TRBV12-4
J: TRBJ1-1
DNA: TGTGCCAGCAGTTTGTGGGGTAACTCTGAAGCTTTCTTT
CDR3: CASSLWGNSEAFF

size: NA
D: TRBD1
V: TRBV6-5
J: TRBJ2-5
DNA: TGTGCCAGCAGTTACCTTCCCCCCAGACAGGGGCAGGAGACCCAGTACTTC
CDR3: CASSYLPPRQGQETQYF

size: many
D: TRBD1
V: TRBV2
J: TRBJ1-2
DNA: TGTGCCAGCCACGACAGGGGAGTAGGCTACACCTTC
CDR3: CASHDRGVGYTF

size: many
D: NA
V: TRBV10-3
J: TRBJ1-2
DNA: TGTGCCATCAGTAGGGGATGGACAGTTAACTATGGCTACACCTTC
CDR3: CAISRGWTVNYGYTF

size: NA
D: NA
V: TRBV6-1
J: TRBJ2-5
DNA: TGTGCCAGCAGTAGACAAGACCAAGAGACCCAGTACTTC
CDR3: CASSRQDQETQYF

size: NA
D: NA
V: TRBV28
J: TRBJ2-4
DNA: TGTGCCAGCAGTATTACAGGGAAAGACCAAAACATTAAGTACTTC
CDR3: CASSITGKDQNIKYF

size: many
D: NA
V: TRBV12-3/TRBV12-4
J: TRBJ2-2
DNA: TGTGCCAGCAGTTTAGAGCTAGCCATGACCGGGGAGCTGTTTTTT
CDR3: CASSLELAMTGELFF

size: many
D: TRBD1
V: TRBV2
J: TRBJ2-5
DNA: TGTGCCAGCAGCCGTGGGACAGGAGAGACCCAGTACTTC
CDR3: CASSRGTGETQYF

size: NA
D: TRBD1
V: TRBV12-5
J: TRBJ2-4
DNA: TGTGCTAGTGGTTTGGTAGGGTGGGGACAGCTAGCCAAAACCATTCAGTACTTC
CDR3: CASGLVGWGQLAKTIQYF

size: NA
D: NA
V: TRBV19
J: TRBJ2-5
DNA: TGTGCCAGTACCCCAAGATACAGCATGGAGACCCAGTACTTC
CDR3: CASTPRYSMETQYF

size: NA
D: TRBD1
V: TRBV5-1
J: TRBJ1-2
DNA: TGCGCCAGCAGCTTGGCAGGGGGCGAAAACTATGGCTACACCTTC
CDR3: CASSLAGGENYGYTF

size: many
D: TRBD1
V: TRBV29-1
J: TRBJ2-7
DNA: TGCAGCGTAGGGACAGACGAGCAGTACTTC
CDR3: CSVGTDEQYF

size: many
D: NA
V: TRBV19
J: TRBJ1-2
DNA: TGTGCCAGTAGTAACGGGAACTATGGCTACACCTTC
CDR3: CASSNGNYGYTF

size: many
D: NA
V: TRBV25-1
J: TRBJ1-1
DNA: TGTGCCAGCAGTCAACCGGATGCGCGTTTAGGAGGAGACACTGAAGCTTTCTTT
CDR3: CASSQPDARLGGDTEAFF

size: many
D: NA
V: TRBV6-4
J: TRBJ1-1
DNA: TGTGCCAGCGGTGACAAACAGATTTTGAACACTGAAGCTTTCTTT
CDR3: CASGDKQILNTEAFF

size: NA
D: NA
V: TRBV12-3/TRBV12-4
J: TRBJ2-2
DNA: TGTGCCAGCAGTCGGGGGCCCATGGGGGCCTCGAACACCGGGGAGCTGTTTTTT
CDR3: CASSRGPMGASNTGELFF

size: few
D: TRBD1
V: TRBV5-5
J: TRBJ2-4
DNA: TGTGCCAGCAGCTTACAGGGGAAGCGAGCCAAAAACATTCAGTACTTC
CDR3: CASSLQGKRAKNIQYF

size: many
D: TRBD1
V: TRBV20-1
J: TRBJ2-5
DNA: TGCAGTGCTTGGACAGGGTCCGGGGAGACCCAGTACTTC
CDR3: CSAWTGSGETQYF

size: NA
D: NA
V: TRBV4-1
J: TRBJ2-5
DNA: TGCGCCAGCAGCCAGGTCCCCGGGGGAAGACAAGAGACCCAGTACTTC
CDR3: CASSQVPGGRQETQYF

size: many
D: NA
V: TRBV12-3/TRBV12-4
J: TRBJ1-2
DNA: TGTGCCTGCAGCCCCGCCATCGCGGCCGGCTACACCTTC
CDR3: CACSPAIAAGYTF